The following is a T cell receptor (beta chain) sequence with its context. Looked up from germline, CDR1 is SGHTA and CDR2 is FQGNSA. This CDR3 is 14 amino acids long. No DNA is given; TCRdb re-called the 5' RACE reads and lists each CDR3 protein once. The sample has about 260,000 distinct CDR3 sequences; the top ten hold around 0.37%. This record comes from a study of T cells expressing NK-cell markers. The TCR sequence derives from a man between 18 and 35 years old in good health. The V call is TRBV7-2, the J call TRBJ2-4; with no DNA, the TCRdb D assignment of TRBD2 cannot be verified. The material sequenced was blood T cells: a sorted CD56 or NKG2C T cell subset, CD4+ or CD8+ T cells, or bulk PBMC T cells (not recorded which). The CDR3 sequence is CASSLVTRRDIQYF.